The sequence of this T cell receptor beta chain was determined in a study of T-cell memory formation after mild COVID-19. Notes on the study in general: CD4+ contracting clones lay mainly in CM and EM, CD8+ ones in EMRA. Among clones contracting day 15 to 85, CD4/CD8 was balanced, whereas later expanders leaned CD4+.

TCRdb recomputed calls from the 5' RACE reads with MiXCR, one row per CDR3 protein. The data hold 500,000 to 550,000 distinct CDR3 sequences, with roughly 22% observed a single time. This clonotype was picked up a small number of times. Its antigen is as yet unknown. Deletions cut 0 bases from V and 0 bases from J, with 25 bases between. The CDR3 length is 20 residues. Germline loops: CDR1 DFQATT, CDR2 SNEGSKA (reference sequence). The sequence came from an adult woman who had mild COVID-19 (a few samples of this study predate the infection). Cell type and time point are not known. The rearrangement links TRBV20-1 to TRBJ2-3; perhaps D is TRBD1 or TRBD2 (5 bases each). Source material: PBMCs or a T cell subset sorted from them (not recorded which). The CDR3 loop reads CSARDQDPQAWDGSTDTQYF. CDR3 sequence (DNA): TGCAGTGCTAGAGACCAGGACCCCCAGGCGTGGGACGGGAGCACAGATACGCAGTATTTT.